The 16 T cell receptor beta chains listed next were all sequenced from one sample in a study of shared clonotypes between healthy human individuals. TCRdb's table, derived via immunoSEQ multiplex PCR, lists solely in-frame clones and lacks some. This table has around 2.1 million clones, about 92% appearing once. The naive CD8 population came from CD45RO-negative cells selected for CCR7, without terminally differentiated effector memory CD45RA+ cells. Specimen: naive CD8+ T cells from PBMCs. Every receptor here comes from a man younger than 35 in good health. Some clones in this sample may be carry-over from other donors' samples.

On this clone: The sample contains more than one DNA sequence encoding this CDR3. This chain joins TRBV4-2 and TRBJ1-5; D remains unclear. Trimming left V 0 bases short and J 1 base short, with 4 bases between. The CDR3 runs 14 residues. CDR1 and CDR2 from the germline V gene are LGHNA and YNFKEQ. CDR3 region: CASSQDDSNQPQHF. The DNA of the CDR3 is TGTGCCAGCAGCCAAGATGACAGCAATCAGCCCCAGCATTTT.

The chain couples TRBV28 to TRBJ2-7; 7 nucleotides agree with TRBD2. The ends lost 4 bases at V and 3 bases at J; junction bases unmatched: 6. The CDR3 totals 14 residues. CDR1 MDHEN and CDR2 SYDVKM come from the germline V gene. CDR3 coding DNA: TGTGCCAGCAGTTCGGCGCTAGCGGTCTACGAGCAGTACTTC. Encoded protein: CASSSALAVYEQYF.

The rearrangement links TRBV2 to TRBJ2-5; 11 bases are a match to TRBD2. The CDR3 sequence is 14 residues long. Unmatched junction bases numbered 4, after V lost 6 bases and J lost 4 bases. CDR1 and CDR2 from the germline V gene are SNHLY and FYNNEI. CDR3 sequence: CASSWTSGLETQYF. CDR3 in DNA: TGTGCCAGCAGCTGGACTAGCGGGTTAGAGACCCAGTACTTC. Using reference TRBV2 and TRBJ2-5 for the parts outside the CDR3, the full variable domain is EPEVTQTPSHQVTQMGQEVILRCVPISNHLYFYWYRQILGQKVEFLVSFYNNEISEKSEIFDDQFSVERPDGSNFTLKIRSTKLEDSAMYFCASSWTSGLETQYFGPGTRLLVL.

The rearrangement joins TRBV28 to TRBJ1-2; weak D call: TRBD1 (5 bases). V dropped 3 bases and J dropped 8 bases, with 19 bases sitting between them. Germline V gene lookup returns CDR1 MDHEN and CDR2 SYDVKM. The CDR3 extends over 15 amino acids. CDR3 sequence (DNA): TGTGCCAGCAGTTTTATTAGTGTCAGGGTGGGCGGCTACACCTTC. Translation: CASSFISVRVGGYTF.

This chain joins TRBV7-8 and TRBJ1-1, with D unresolved. The germline V gene has CDR1 SGHVS and CDR2 FQNEAQ. The CDR3 has 14 residues. The germline V and J ends were trimmed by 2 bases and 1 base, with 8 bases remaining between them. The CDR3 loop is CASSLLRGNTEAFF. For the CDR3, the DNA is TGTGCCAGCAGCTTACTGCGCGGGAACACTGAAGCTTTCTTT.

As for this clone: The same CDR3 can be traced to other DNA sequences in this sample. The V and J genes are TRBV27 and TRBJ2-7, with TRBD2 as a possible D gene (6 bases). The CDR3 totals 15 residues. Germline lookup yields CDR1 MNHEY and CDR2 SMNVEV (reference sequence). With 0 bases removed from V and 1 base from J, the gap between germline ends came to 10 bases. CDR3 sequence (DNA): TGTGCCAGCAGTTTATCCGGGGGAGCGTCCTACGAGCAGTACTTC. It encodes CASSLSGGASYEQYF.

In DNA form, the CDR3 reads TGTGCCAGCAGCTCCGGGACAGGGGGCGCAAATGGCTACACCTTC. Amino acids: CASSSGTGGANGYTF. The J gene is TRBJ1-2, the V gene TRBV7-6; 12 positions agree with TRBD1. The CDR3 spans 15 residues. After removal of 4 bases from V and 6 bases from J, the junction contained 6 bases not matched to a gene. Germline CDR1 and CDR2: SGHVS and FNYEAQ.

The chain recombines TRBV5-1 with TRBJ2-6, with TRBD1 identical over 7 bases. CDR3 length: 18 residues. The V and J ends lost 3 bases and 0 bases, in that order; junction bases with no gene match: 9. Germline V gives CDR1 SGHRS, CDR2 YFSETQ. The CDR3 bases are TGCGCCAGCAGCTGGGACAGAGGCCCGAGCTCTGGGGCCAACGTCCTGACTTTC. As protein: CASSWDRGPSSGANVLTF.

In its sample, this clone was seen once. CDR3 sequence (DNA): TGTGCCAGCAGCTTAGATAGGACACGGACTAACTATGGCTACACCTTC. It yields the protein CASSLDRTRTNYGYTF. The V call is TRBV11-2, the J call TRBJ1-2, with D possibly matching TRBD1 (5 bases). From germline, CDR1 is SGHAT and CDR2 FQNNGV. The CDR3 is 16 amino acids. The ends were cut back, 0 bases at V and 0 bases at J, with 11 bases in the middle.

This rearrangement joins TRBV11-2 to TRBJ2-7; D unresolved. Trimming stripped 6 bases from V and 3 bases from J, with 12 bases between. The CDR3 covers 13 residues. Germline V CDR1 and CDR2: SGHAT, FQNNGV. CDR3 protein: CASRGRTIYEQYF. CDR3 nucleotide sequence: TGTGCCAGCAGAGGCAGGACCATCTACGAGCAGTACTTC.

The rearrangement joins TRBV6-7 to TRBJ1-5, with TRBD1 identical over 7 bases. TRBV6-7 counts as an open reading frame of uncertain function. This CDR3 contains 16 residues. Germline trimming cut 7 bases from V and 5 bases from J; bases unmatched to any gene: 14. CDR3 in DNA: TGTGCCAGCACTCAACCAACAGGGGTAAGGGATCAGCCCCAGCATTTT. It codes for CASTQPTGVRDQPQHF.

The chain links TRBV5-1 to TRBJ2-1; a possible D gene is TRBD1 (6 bases). The CDR3 runs to 15 residues. Trimming stripped 2 bases from V and 3 bases from J, with 12 bases between. From germline, CDR1 is SGHRS and CDR2 YFSETQ. The DNA for the CDR3 is TGCGCCAGCAGCTTTTCGCAGGGGAACTACAATGAGCAGTTCTTC. Protein sequence: CASSFSQGNYNEQFF.

V usage is TRBV29-1 and J usage is TRBJ1-2; the D gene is possibly TRBD1 (6 bases). Germline CDR1 and CDR2: SQVTM and ANQGSEA. The CDR3 runs to 14 residues. V gave up 3 bases and J gave up 7 bases, with 18 bases separating them. This CDR3 reads CSVEPPGHISGYTF. The CDR3 region has the DNA TGCAGCGTTGAGCCCCCGGGACATATTTCTGGCTACACCTTC.

V is TRBV7-9 and J is TRBJ2-1; D not certain. CDR1 and CDR2 from the germline V gene are SEHNR and FQNEAQ (reference sequence). Deletions cut 5 bases from V and 0 bases from J, with 11 bases between. The CDR3 loop spans 15 amino acids. CDR3 DNA: TGTGCCAGCAGCCGAGGTAGCACCTCCTACAATGAGCAGTTCTTC. Protein: CASSRGSTSYNEQFF.

The chain employs TRBV4-2 and TRBJ2-3; D may be TRBD2 (6 bases). Germline lookup yields CDR1 LGHNA and CDR2 YNFKEQ. CDR3 length: 13 amino acids. The ends were cut back, 1 base at V and 5 bases at J, with 7 bases in the middle. The CDR3 coding sequence is TGTGCCAGCAGCCAAGGGCGGGGAGATACGCAGTATTTT. This sequence encodes CASSQGRGDTQYF.

This clone turned up a few times. This chain joins TRBV19 and TRBJ2-4; perhaps TRBD1 as D (6 bases). The CDR3 is 16 amino acids. Trimming took 1 base from V and 1 from J, leaving 11 bases between them. The germline V gene encodes CDR1 LNHDA and CDR2 SQIVND (reference sequence). CDR3 loop: CASSIVGDRAKNIQYF. CDR3 bases: TGTGCCAGTAGTATAGTAGGAGACAGGGCCAAAAACATTCAGTACTTC.